This entry features one TCR beta chain sequence. No antigen is known for it. The CDR3 has 15 amino acids. Per germline, CDR1 SEHNR and CDR2 FQNEAQ (reference sequence). The authors made the TRB cDNA libraries by 5' RACE using UMI labels. TCRdb reanalyzed the 5' RACE reads and collapses them to one entry per CDR3 protein, without DNA. This table lists roughly 120,000 distinct CDR3 sequences. Naive cells were sorted as CD45RO-, CCR7+, CD27+ and CD95-. The sample belongs to a study of CXCR3-negative and CXCR3-positive naive CD8 T cells. Study-level information: The total count of TRB reads reached some 140 million, and each library contributed about 1.5 +/- 0.3 million. Study findings and constraints: More hydrophobic TRB CDR3s occurred in CXCR3-positive than in CXCR3-negative naive cells. The study found that naive CXCR3-negative and CXCR3-positive cells shared TRBV-TRBJ usage, while memory cells differed. CXCR3 expression partially decreased after cryopreservation; most assays used fresh PBMCs.

The receptor was isolated from a human donor in good health. Some clones in this sample may be carry-over from other donors' samples. The material sequenced was naive CXCR3+ CD8+ T cells from blood. Noted subset: CD45RO-CCR7+CD27+CD95- naive CD8+ T cells expressing CXCR3 (TNR3+). The gene calls are TRBV7-9 and TRBJ2-1; absent DNA, TCRdb's TRBD1 call cannot be checked. The CDR3 spells CASSHRDSFGNEQFF.